The 11 T cell receptor beta chains given below trace back to one sample, sequenced in a study of siplizumab effects on memory and regulatory T cells. Here immunoSEQ multiplex PCR was the method, and the copy in TCRdb shows in-frame clones only, minus some. The sample lists about 120,000 clones; 80% to 95% were seen once. Sequenced input: non-Treg CD4+ T cells sorted from blood. All receptors derive from a human donor in good health.

The chain couples TRBV6-1 to TRBJ2-7; 8 bases align to TRBD1. This CDR3 has 15 residues. The germline V gene encodes CDR1 MNHNS and CDR2 SASEGT. J gave up 6 bases and V 10 bases, and 17 bases lay outside the gene matches. The CDR3 DNA is TGTGCCACTTGCCCCGTGTACCAGGGGGCGTCCGAGCAGTACTTC. This sequence encodes CATCPVYQGASEQYF.

The chain joins TRBV7-8 to TRBJ2-3; no clear D. Trimming stripped 5 bases from V and 2 bases from J, with 17 bases between. The CDR3 extends over 16 amino acids. The V gene's germline CDR1 is SGHVS and CDR2 FQNEAQ. In DNA form, the CDR3 reads TGTGCCAGCAGCCCGCGACTGGCCTTCGACACAGATACGCAGTATTTT. Protein product: CASSPRLAFDTDTQYF.

The rearrangement links TRBV5-6 to TRBJ2-7, with 7 bases fitting TRBD1. The V gene's germline CDR1 is SGHDT and CDR2 YYEEEE. The J segment lost 7 bases and the V segment lost 4 bases, leaving 8 bases of the junction unmatched. CDR3 length: 13 residues. The CDR3 region has the DNA TGTGCCAGCAGCCTCCGGCCACAGGGGGAGCAGTACTTC. Amino acid sequence: CASSLRPQGEQYF. The full variable domain, in which reference TRBV5-6 and TRBJ2-7 provide the parts outside the CDR3, is DAGVTQSPTHLIKTRGQQVTLRCSPKSGHDTVSWYQQALGQGPQFIFQYYEEEERQRGNFPDRFSGHQFPNYSSELNVNALLLGDSALYLCASSLRPQGEQYFGPGTRLTVT.

The rearrangement links TRBV7-7 to TRBJ2-7; D is ambiguous. Trimming pared 5 bases from V and 1 base from J, leaving 9 bases between. Per the germline V gene, CDR1 is SSHAT and CDR2 is FNYEAQ (reference sequence). This CDR3 is 13 amino acids long. The CDR3 DNA follows: TGTGCCAGCAGCCCGATAAAGTCCTACGAGCAGTACTTC. This encodes CASSPIKSYEQYF.

The V gene is TRBV6-5, the J gene TRBJ2-3; D is ambiguous. V lost 3 bases and J 0 bases, leaving 4 bases between the germline ends. This CDR3 is 13 amino acids long. Germline V lookup: CDR1 MNHEY, CDR2 SVGAGI. CDR3 sequence: CASSYDSTDTQYF. CDR3 sequence (DNA): TGTGCCAGCAGTTATGATAGCACAGATACGCAGTATTTT.

DNA of the CDR3: TGTGCCAGCAGCTTATCTGGGGCCCCCTATGGCTACACCTTC. Protein: CASSLSGAPYGYTF. V is TRBV7-9 and J is TRBJ1-2; possibly TRBD1 for D (5 bases). The CDR3 loop spans 14 amino acids. V shed 2 bases and J shed 4 bases, with 11 bases lying between them. In germline, CDR1 is SEHNR, CDR2 FQNEAQ (reference sequence).

V and J are TRBV6-5 and TRBJ2-7; D unresolved. Germline V gene sequence: CDR1 MNHEY, CDR2 SVGAGI. The V end was cut by 6 bases, the J end by 2 bases, with 8 bases between. This CDR3 is 12 amino acids long. The DNA for the CDR3 is TGTGCCAGCAGCAGTACTACCTACGAGCAGTACTTC. Encoded protein: CASSSTTYEQYF.

CDR3 loop: CASSPHITTYEQYF. The CDR3, as DNA: TGTGCCAGCAGTCCCCATATAACAACCTACGAGCAGTACTTC. J is TRBJ2-7 and V is TRBV27; D remains ambiguous. The ends were cut back, 5 bases at V and 2 bases at J, with 13 bases in the middle. From germline, CDR1 is MNHEY and CDR2 SMNVEV (reference sequence). The CDR3 runs 14 residues.

The J gene is TRBJ1-2, the V gene TRBV7-2; no clear D. The CDR3 extends over 15 amino acids. From germline, CDR1 is SGHTA and CDR2 FQGNSA. The V and J ends lost 5 bases and 4 bases respectively, with 17 bases between them. Written as DNA, the CDR3 is TGTGCCAGCAGCCCCCAGGCAGCTCCTCCCTATGGCTACACCTTC. Protein product: CASSPQAAPPYGYTF.

The genes are TRBV6-5 and TRBJ1-1, with unresolved D. V lost 7 bases and J 3 bases, leaving 12 bases between the germline ends. CDR1 is MNHEY, CDR2 SVGAGI, per germline. There are 13 residues in the CDR3. The CDR3 nucleotides are TGTGCCAGCACCACGTCCGGATACACTGAAGCTTTCTTT. Translation gives CASTTSGYTEAFF.

The chain's CDR3 is CASQTVYSNQPQHF. For the CDR3, the DNA is TGTGCCAGCCAGACAGTTTATAGCAATCAGCCCCAGCATTTT. This sequence joins TRBV28 and TRBJ1-5; D is possibly TRBD1 (5 bases). The CDR3 consists of 14 residues. The V end was cut by 8 bases, the J end by 0 bases, with 11 bases between. CDR1 is MDHEN, CDR2 SYDVKM, per germline.